The sequence of this T cell receptor (beta chain) was determined in a study of blood T cell repertoires in COVID-19. Study in general: Collection of acute and convalescent COVID-19 samples took place in the United States, Italy and Spain. T cells, B-cell-depleted T cells, or PBMCs supplied cDNA or gDNA.

Authors' data handling: For nucleated cells, counts were estimated from reference gene primer amplification. Using immunoSEQ multiplex PCR, the repertoire was profiled, and TCRdb retains in-frame clones only, with some absent. From that table come the V and J calls and clone size; the DNA was used to work out D and trimming. Altogether approximately 400,000 clones are present, roughly 80% being singletons, with the ten largest covering about 1%. Trimming pared 5 bases from V and 3 bases from J, leaving 10 bases between. Germline CDR1 SQVTM, CDR2 ANQGSEA. The CDR3 length is 12 residues. Sequencing was done on a sample of peripheral blood. This TCR was recovered from a human donor with acute or convalescent COVID-19. The donor label of this sample is uncertain. The chain is built from TRBV29-1 and TRBJ1-1; D call uncertain. This CDR3 reads CSVNPRHTEAFF. DNA for the CDR3: TGCAGCGTTAATCCGAGGCACACTGAAGCTTTCTTT. The entire variable domain, with the rest obtained from reference TRBV29-1 and TRBJ1-1, is as follows: SAVISQKPSRDICQRGTSLTIQCQVDSQVTMMFWYRQQPGQSLTLIATANQGSEATYESGFVIDKFPISRPNLTFSTLTVSNMSPEDSSIYLCSVNPRHTEAFFGQGTRLTVV.